These 8 T cell receptor beta chains share one sample of origin, sequenced in a study of beta chain features in type 1 diabetes. Whole-study findings and limits: Shortening of TCRB CDR3s, moderate but significant, appeared in all four CD4+ subsets of Type 1 diabetes patients.

Antigens for these TCRs are unknown. cDNA synthesis used the whole RNA isolate, giving expressed TCRB sequences. Clones were sequenced by immunoSEQ multiplex PCR, and TCRdb holds only the in-frame ones, with some missing. The data show over 150,000 clones, around 8% seen once. The sample taken for sequencing was central memory CD4+ T cells from blood. These receptors all come from a woman aged 18-29 years with type 1 diabetes.

A few counts support this clone. The chain uses TRBV5-1 and TRBJ1-5; D gene unclear. CDR3 size: 14 residues. Germline CDR1 SGHRS, CDR2 YFSETQ. Trimming removed 1 base from V and 3 bases from J, with 8 bases in between. Here the CDR3 DNA reads TGCGCCAGCAGCTTGTCAGGTCTCAATCAGCCCCAGCATTTT. Translation gives CASSLSGLNQPQHF. Full variable domain (missing parts from reference TRBV5-1 and TRBJ1-5): KAGVTQTPRYLIKTRGQQVTLSCSPISGHRSVSWYQQTPGQGLQFLFEYFSETQRNKGNFPGRFSGRQFSNSRSEMNVSTLELGDSALYLCASSLSGLNQPQHFGDGTRLSIL.

This clone was seen a handful of times. This chain uses TRBV5-6 with TRBJ1-2, with 12 positions matching TRBD1. This CDR3 is built from 17 residues. The V gene's germline CDR1 is SGHDT and CDR2 YYEEEE. With 5 bases clipped from V and 4 bases from J, the junction kept 12 bases outside the gene matches. CDR3 sequence: CASRPGTGGYLGYGYTF. In nucleotides, the CDR3 is TGTGCCAGCAGACCCGGGACAGGGGGCTATCTGGGCTATGGCTACACCTTC. The whole variable domain, filled in from reference TRBV5-6 and TRBJ1-2, reads DAGVTQSPTHLIKTRGQQVTLRCSPKSGHDTVSWYQQALGQGPQFIFQYYEEEERQRGNFPDRFSGHQFPNYSSELNVNALLLGDSALYLCASRPGTGGYLGYGYTFGSGTRLTVV.

As for this clone: Other nucleotide sequences in the sample specify the same CDR3. V is TRBV27 and J is TRBJ2-5; 7 positions agree with TRBD1. This CDR3 has 13 residues. The V segment lost 6 bases and the J segment 2 bases; nucleotides outside the gene matches: 3. In germline, CDR1 is MNHEY, CDR2 SMNVEV (reference sequence). The chain's CDR3 is CASRTGDQETQYF. As DNA, the CDR3 is TGTGCCAGCAGAACAGGGGATCAAGAGACCCAGTACTTC.

The gene calls are TRBV2 and TRBJ1-2; the match to TRBD1 covers 8 bases. This CDR3 has 15 amino acids. The trim removed 4 bases at V and 7 bases at J, leaving 11 bases unmatched. CDR1 is SNHLY and CDR2 is FYNNEI in the germline V gene. In DNA form, the CDR3 reads TGTGCCAGCAGTGCCGGGACAGGATCGTTTGGTGGCTACACCTTC. Its protein is CASSAGTGSFGGYTF.

This clone occurred a few times. The J gene is TRBJ2-6, the V gene TRBV29-1; 7 bases match TRBD1. The V and J ends lost 7 bases and 2 bases, in that order; junction bases with no gene match: 14. Germline V gene lookup returns CDR1 SQVTM and CDR2 ANQGSEA. CDR3 size: 17 residues. The CDR3 spells CSAGTSPGGAGANVLTF. The CDR3 coding sequence is TGCAGCGCTGGGACCTCCCCAGGGGGAGCTGGGGCCAACGTCCTGACTTTC.

The chain couples TRBV19 to TRBJ1-5; TRBD1 agrees at 8 bases. Germline V gene lookup returns CDR1 LNHDA and CDR2 SQIVND (reference sequence). The J segment lost 5 bases and the V segment lost 3 bases, leaving 0 bases of the junction unmatched. CDR3 length: 13 amino acids. DNA of the CDR3: TGTGCCAGTAGTATGACAGGGGATCAGCCCCAGCATTTT. Amino acids: CASSMTGDQPQHF.

The table lists this clone with a few counts. The chain uses TRBV27 and TRBJ2-3; D possibly corresponds to TRBD2 (6 bases). V was trimmed by 5 bases and J by 3 bases, leaving 15 bases between them. Germline V gene sequence: CDR1 MNHEY, CDR2 SMNVEV (reference sequence). The CDR3 has 15 residues. As DNA, the CDR3 is TGTGCCAGCAGTAACACGGGACTCACAACAGATACGCAGTATTTT. Encoded protein: CASSNTGLTTDTQYF.

The gene calls are TRBV5-1 and TRBJ1-2, with 9 bases fitting TRBD1. Germline values: CDR1 SGHRS, CDR2 YFSETQ. Trimming at V came to 4 bases and at J to 2 bases, leaving 12 bases not matched to a gene. There are 17 residues in the CDR3. This chain's CDR3 is CASSPTATGGRNYGYTF. In DNA form, the CDR3 reads TGCGCCAGCAGCCCCACCGCAACAGGGGGCCGAAACTATGGCTACACCTTC.